The rows below give T cell receptor beta chains drawn from one sample of a study of cytomegalovirus exposure and HLA in healthy donors. Libraries were prepared by immunoSEQ multiplex PCR; TCRdb keeps only in-frame clonotypes and omits some of them. The sample has approximately 120,000 clones; roughly 80% are singletons. The source material was PBMCs. Receptors were obtained from a man in his thirties or forties in good health and CMV-seronegative. Both conserved end residues are part of each CDR3. Fields, in order: D gene, V gene, CDR3 protein. D genes are given only for firm matches.

NA,TRBV10-3,CAISDQGRDPYGYTF
NA,TRBV4-2,CASSQGAWEAIADTQYF
TRBD1,TRBV6-1,CASSLTGALYEAFF
TRBD1,TRBV2,CASHLTGGLDGNTIYF
TRBD1,TRBV28,CASSLGDRVEKLFF
NA,TRBV27,CASKDSSNYGYTF
TRBD1,TRBV10-1,CASSRPGTGNYGYTF
NA,TRBV7-2,CASSLFPIQETQYF
NA,TRBV5-1,CASSLGGIEHEQFF
NA,TRBV6-5,CASRPDRRMNTEAFF
NA,TRBV4-3,CASSQDRGSEKLFF
NA,TRBV29-1,CSVERLAGETQYF
NA,TRBV7-9,CASSLVSSGDRDTQYF
TRBD2,TRBV13,CASSGTSGSGDTQYF
NA,TRBV6-1,CASSEAGKTEAFF
NA,TRBV6-5,CASRSQESNTIYF
NA,TRBV5-6,CASSYGVGYGYTF
TRBD2,TRBV5-6,CASSSRLALTSYEQYF
NA,TRBV7-2,CASSRLMGTWGAGNTIYF
NA,TRBV5-1,CASSPTAGQETQYF